The rows below give T cell receptor beta chains drawn from one sample of a study of cytomegalovirus exposure and HLA in healthy donors. The table came from immunoSEQ multiplex PCR; TCRdb's copy has only in-frame clones and leaves some out. The table lists about 220,000 clones, around 80% of them singletons. Input material: PBMCs. Receptors originate from a man aged 18 to 30 in good health and CMV-seronegative. CDR3s include the opening cysteine and the closing phenylalanine or tryptophan. D genes are given only for firm matches. Rows give clone size only sometimes, using once, few, many, or a class for an expanded clone.

j_gene: TRBJ2-7; v_gene: TRBV14; d_gene: NA; abundance: few; CDR3nt: TGTGCCAGCAGCCAAGATATCGCCGGGAGCCTGTACGAGCAGTACTTC; CDR3aa: CASSQDIAGSLYEQYF
j_gene: TRBJ2-7; v_gene: TRBV7-9; d_gene: TRBD1; abundance: few; CDR3nt: TGTGCCAGCAGCTCATCCGGGACAGGATCCTACGAGCAGTACTTC; CDR3aa: CASSSSGTGSYEQYF
j_gene: TRBJ1-5; v_gene: TRBV6-1; d_gene: TRBD1; abundance: NA; CDR3nt: TGTGCCAGCAGTGGACAGGGTAAGCAGCCCCAGCATTTT; CDR3aa: CASSGQGKQPQHF
j_gene: TRBJ2-7; v_gene: TRBV18; d_gene: NA; abundance: NA; CDR3nt: TGTGCCAGCTCACCACTGGGACAAATTACCTACGAGCAGTACTTC; CDR3aa: CASSPLGQITYEQYF
j_gene: TRBJ1-2; v_gene: TRBV14; d_gene: NA; abundance: NA; CDR3nt: TGTGCCAGCAGCCAAGACAGAAACTATGGCTACACCTTC; CDR3aa: CASSQDRNYGYTF
j_gene: TRBJ2-3; v_gene: TRBV19; d_gene: TRBD1; abundance: NA; CDR3nt: TGTGCCAGTCAGGGACAGGGAAGTTCCTATACAGATACGCAGTATTTT; CDR3aa: CASQGQGSSYTDTQYF
j_gene: TRBJ2-2; v_gene: TRBV7-8; d_gene: TRBD1; abundance: NA; CDR3nt: TGTGCCAGCAGCTTAGCGAGGGACAGGGGGAAGATCGGGGAGCTGTTTTTT; CDR3aa: CASSLARDRGKIGELFF
j_gene: TRBJ2-7; v_gene: TRBV5-1; d_gene: TRBD2; abundance: NA; CDR3nt: TGCGCCAGCAGCTTGGAGGCGGGAGGGCCCTACGAGCAGTACTTC; CDR3aa: CASSLEAGGPYEQYF
j_gene: TRBJ1-1; v_gene: TRBV6-5; d_gene: NA; abundance: NA; CDR3nt: TGTGCCAGCAGCCTCAGGGAGAACACTGAAGCTTTCTTT; CDR3aa: CASSLRENTEAFF
j_gene: TRBJ2-7; v_gene: TRBV5-1; d_gene: TRBD1; abundance: once; CDR3nt: TGCGCCAGCAGCGGGGGACAGACCTACGAGCAGTACTTC; CDR3aa: CASSGGQTYEQYF
j_gene: TRBJ2-3; v_gene: TRBV11-1; d_gene: TRBD2; abundance: once; CDR3nt: TGTGCCAGCAGCTTACAGCTAGCGGGATCAGATACGCAGTATTTT; CDR3aa: CASSLQLAGSDTQYF
j_gene: TRBJ2-7; v_gene: TRBV5-8; d_gene: TRBD2; abundance: once; CDR3nt: TGTGCCAGCAGCTGGGGACTAGCGGGCCAATACTTC; CDR3aa: CASSWGLAGQYF
j_gene: TRBJ1-2; v_gene: TRBV25-1; d_gene: TRBD1; abundance: NA; CDR3nt: TGTGCCAACAGTGAATCCACCGGGACAGGGTACGGCTACACCTTC; CDR3aa: CANSESTGTGYGYTF
j_gene: TRBJ1-1; v_gene: TRBV7-2; d_gene: NA; abundance: NA; CDR3nt: TGTGCCAGCAGCTGGAGAGCAAACACTGAAGCTTTCTTT; CDR3aa: CASSWRANTEAFF
j_gene: TRBJ2-1; v_gene: TRBV7-2; d_gene: NA; abundance: NA; CDR3nt: TGTGCCAGCAGCTTACTCTCGTACTCCTACAATGAGCAGTTCTTC; CDR3aa: CASSLLSYSYNEQFF
j_gene: TRBJ1-2; v_gene: TRBV6-4; d_gene: NA; abundance: NA; CDR3nt: TGTGCCAGCAGTGACTCGAGAGTATCCAATTCTCGTGGCTACACCTTC; CDR3aa: CASSDSRVSNSRGYTF
j_gene: TRBJ2-3; v_gene: TRBV28; d_gene: TRBD1; abundance: few; CDR3nt: TGTGCCAGCACCCGACAGGGGGCCGGGGGAGATACGCAGTATTTT; CDR3aa: CASTRQGAGGDTQYF
j_gene: TRBJ2-3; v_gene: TRBV18; d_gene: TRBD2; abundance: few; CDR3nt: TGTGCCAGCTCACCGATACTAGCGGGAGATCGTACAGATACGCAGTATTTT; CDR3aa: CASSPILAGDRTDTQYF
j_gene: TRBJ2-7; v_gene: TRBV5-1; d_gene: NA; abundance: few; CDR3nt: TGCGCCAGCAGCTTGTTAGACAACTCCTACGAGCAGTACTTC; CDR3aa: CASSLLDNSYEQYF
j_gene: TRBJ2-1; v_gene: TRBV2; d_gene: TRBD1; abundance: NA; CDR3nt: TGTGCCAGCCAGGCCAGGGGGCTTAAGAATGAGCAGTTCTTC; CDR3aa: CASQARGLKNEQFF
j_gene: TRBJ2-7; v_gene: TRBV7-6; d_gene: TRBD2; abundance: NA; CDR3nt: TGTGCCAGCAGCTTAGCGCTGGGAGGGGTAGGCGGCGAGCAGTACTTC; CDR3aa: CASSLALGGVGGEQYF
j_gene: TRBJ2-3; v_gene: TRBV30; d_gene: NA; abundance: NA; CDR3nt: TGTGCCTGGATAGGAGGAGAGTCCTTTAGCACAGATACGCAGTATTTT; CDR3aa: CAWIGGESFSTDTQYF
j_gene: TRBJ1-5; v_gene: TRBV6-1; d_gene: TRBD1; abundance: NA; CDR3nt: TGTGCCAGCAGTGGTGGACAGGGTCAGGATCAGCCCCAGCATTTT; CDR3aa: CASSGGQGQDQPQHF
j_gene: TRBJ1-1; v_gene: TRBV5-6; d_gene: TRBD1; abundance: once; CDR3nt: TGTGCCAGCAGCCGGCAGGGGGTTGGCACTGAAGCTTTCTTT; CDR3aa: CASSRQGVGTEAFF
j_gene: TRBJ1-1; v_gene: TRBV28; d_gene: NA; abundance: NA; CDR3nt: TGTGCCAGCAGTGACAGATCCACATCAAATTTT; CDR3aa: CASSDRSTSNF
j_gene: TRBJ2-3; v_gene: TRBV2; d_gene: NA; abundance: NA; CDR3nt: TGTGCCAGCAGTCCTGGACACCAGCCTTCCGATACGCAGTATTTT; CDR3aa: CASSPGHQPSDTQYF
j_gene: TRBJ2-5; v_gene: TRBV5-4; d_gene: TRBD2; abundance: NA; CDR3nt: TGTGCCAGCAACATAGCGGGAGGGCCCCCAGAGACCCAGTACTTC; CDR3aa: CASNIAGGPPETQYF
j_gene: TRBJ2-1; v_gene: TRBV5-1; d_gene: TRBD2; abundance: NA; CDR3nt: TGCGCCAGCAGCGGGATAGCGGGAGCGGTAAGGAGTGAGCAGTTCTTC; CDR3aa: CASSGIAGAVRSEQFF
j_gene: TRBJ1-1; v_gene: TRBV2; d_gene: NA; abundance: few; CDR3nt: TGTGCCAGCAGTCAGACGCTAGCGGCTTTCTTT; CDR3aa: CASSQTLAAFF
j_gene: TRBJ2-1; v_gene: TRBV9; d_gene: TRBD2; abundance: few; CDR3nt: TGTGCCAGCAGCCCCGCGGTAGCGGGCTACAATGAGCAGTTCTTC; CDR3aa: CASSPAVAGYNEQFF
j_gene: TRBJ1-3; v_gene: TRBV6-1; d_gene: NA; abundance: NA; CDR3nt: TGTGCCAGCAGTGATTTTGGGGACACCTCTGGAAACACCATATATTTT; CDR3aa: CASSDFGDTSGNTIYF
j_gene: TRBJ2-7; v_gene: TRBV5-1; d_gene: TRBD2; abundance: NA; CDR3nt: TGCGCCTCCTCAATGGGGGGGTTAGGAGTTACCAACGAGCAGTACTTC; CDR3aa: CASSMGGLGVTNEQYF